This T cell receptor (beta chain) was retrieved from a study of identical twins. Whole-study results and caveats: Interpretation of the results relied on cross-sectional statistical analysis and not on following the same donors. Memory repertoires lacked the insertion deficit that abundant cord blood beta clonotypes showed.

TCRdb reanalysed the 5' RACE reads using MiXCR and keeps one entry per CDR3 protein. Found here are 200,000 to 300,000 distinct CDR3 sequences, 6% to 8.5% of them singletons; the top ten hold roughly 5%. As concerns this clonotype: Its antigen remains unidentified.

Everyone who donated was a healthy Caucasian. With 1 base removed from V and 5 bases from J, the gap between germline ends came to 17 bases. Per the germline V gene, CDR1 is SGHAT and CDR2 is FQNNGV. This CDR3 is built from 16 residues. The data were also submitted as part of a second study, on yellow fever vaccine responses in identical twins. That source notes: Reportedly, the T cell response mounted by twins to vaccine seemed partly convergent, partly personalized.

This TCR was sampled from a woman younger than 30 in good health. The sequenced sample consisted of CD8+ T cells sorted from blood. The chain joins TRBV11-2 to TRBJ2-5, with D perhaps being TRBD1 or TRBD2 (5 bases each). CDR3 DNA sequence: TGTGCCAGCAGCTTAGGGCCTCCGGGGCGCCGGGAGACCCAGTACTTC. Translating gives CASSLGPPGRRETQYF.